Below, 29 T cell receptor beta chains from the same sample are listed, as sequenced in a study of radiotherapy plus CTLA-4 blockade in lung cancer. Sequencing used immunoSEQ multiplex PCR; TCRdb keeps in-frame clones, though not all of them. Of tens of thousands of clones listed, 85% to 90% are singletons. This sample comprised peripheral blood, obtained from a patient treated with radiotherapy plus ipilimumab. All receptors derive from a human donor with non-small cell lung cancer that progressed on radiotherapy plus ipilimumab.

The table lists this clone with a count of one. The V gene is TRBV18, the J gene TRBJ2-5; maybe TRBD1 (6 bases). The CDR3 loop spans 14 amino acids. Germline CDR1 KGHSH, CDR2 LQKENI. Trimming took 0 bases from V and 11 from J, leaving 16 bases between them. For the CDR3, the DNA is TGTGCCAGCTCACCACCGTTCAGGGGAAACCAGCAGTACTTC. Its protein product is CASSPPFRGNQQYF.

The V and J genes are TRBV5-6 and TRBJ2-4; 11 bases fit TRBD2. The CDR3 consists of 16 residues. The germline V gene encodes CDR1 SGHDT and CDR2 YYEEEE. V lost 4 bases, J lost 3 bases, and 6 bases stayed unmatched. CDR3 residues: CASSQVAGGGKNIQYF. In DNA, the CDR3 is TGTGCCAGCAGCCAGGTAGCGGGAGGGGGCAAAAACATTCAGTACTTC.

The chain carries TRBV30 and TRBJ2-6; 9 bases agree with TRBD1. The CDR3 length is 17 residues. The V gene end was trimmed by 4 bases and the J gene end by 0 bases; junction bases not matched to a gene: 7. Germline V gene lookup returns CDR1 GTSNPN and CDR2 SVGIG (reference sequence). CDR3 sequence reads: CAWNDRGGSSGANVLTF. Here the CDR3 DNA reads TGTGCCTGGAATGACAGGGGGGGAAGCTCTGGGGCCAACGTCCTGACTTTC.

Only a few counts were recorded for this clone. The V gene is TRBV12-5, the J gene TRBJ2-2; D could derive from TRBD1 or TRBD2 (6 bases each). The germline V gene has CDR1 LGHNT and CDR2 FRNRAP. The ends were cut back, 6 bases at V and 1 base at J, with 15 bases in the middle. There are 16 residues in the CDR3. CDR3 bases: TGTGCTAGTGGCCCGTTGGGGGGCGGGAACACCGGGGAGCTGTTTTTT. This codes for CASGPLGGGNTGELFF.

The CDR3 DNA reads TGCGCCAGCAGCTCGACTAGCGGGGGAGCCTCGAATACGCAGTATTTT. Translation: CASSSTSGGASNTQYF. The genes are TRBV5-1 and TRBJ2-3; 12 positions agree with TRBD2. Germline V gene data show CDR1 as SGHRS and CDR2 as YFSETQ. Trimming removed 3 bases from V and 7 bases from J; junction bases left unmatched: 9. The CDR3 contains 16 residues.

The chain couples TRBV4-3 to TRBJ1-4; D is ambiguous. The CDR3 is 16 residues long. Germline V gene sequence: CDR1 LGHNA, CDR2 YSLEER. Deletions cut 1 base from V and 8 bases from J, with 17 bases between. This chain's CDR3 is CASSQALLTRGEKLFF. In DNA, the CDR3 is TGCGCCAGCAGCCAAGCCCTACTGACAAGAGGGGAAAAACTGTTTTTT.

CDR3 bases: TGCGCCAGCAGCTCCCCAGCGGGAGGGCCGGGGCAGTTCTTC. Translated: CASSSPAGGPGQFF. The J gene is TRBJ2-1, the V gene TRBV5-1; 10 bases align to TRBD2. The CDR3 is made up of 14 amino acids. In germline, CDR1 is SGHRS, CDR2 YFSETQ. V was pared by 3 bases and J by 12 bases, with 9 bases of the junction left unmatched.

This rearrangement joins TRBV27 to TRBJ2-1, with TRBD1 as a possible D gene (6 bases). The CDR3 is 12 residues long. The germline V and J ends were trimmed by 6 bases and 7 bases, with 10 bases remaining between them. CDR1 and CDR2 (germline): MNHEY, SMNVEV (reference sequence). The DNA of the CDR3 is TGTGCCAGCAGCCAGGGGTCGAATGAGCAGTTCTTC. Translated, it gives CASSQGSNEQFF.

V gene TRBV2 combines with J gene TRBJ1-4, with D possibly TRBD1 on 5 matching bases. Trimming stripped 3 bases from V and 8 bases from J, with 10 bases between. The CDR3 is 13 residues long. From germline, CDR1 is SNHLY and CDR2 FYNNEI. The CDR3: CASSDQGYEKLFF. In nucleotides, the CDR3 is TGTGCCAGCAGTGACCAGGGTTACGAAAAACTGTTTTTT.

The chain uses TRBV6-5 and TRBJ1-2, with D possibly being TRBD1 (5 bases). The CDR3 extends over 16 amino acids. CDR1 is MNHEY and CDR2 is SVGAGI in the germline V gene. The V and J ends lost 2 bases and 4 bases respectively, with 17 bases between them. CDR3 residues: CASSYRPKGMGYGYTF. CDR3 nucleotide sequence: TGTGCCAGCAGTTACCGGCCCAAGGGGATGGGCTATGGCTACACCTTC.

V gene TRBV7-3 combines with J gene TRBJ2-1, with unresolved D. The V gene lost 3 bases and the J gene lost 4 bases, with 13 bases spanning the gap. The CDR3 consists of 15 residues. The germline V gene has CDR1 SGHTA and CDR2 FQGTGA. The CDR3 coding sequence is TGTGCCAGCAGCTTGACCTATACCACTTACAATGAGCAGTTCTTC. Its translation is CASSLTYTTYNEQFF.

The CDR3 DNA is TGCAGTGCTAGAGATTGGCCTGAAGCTTTCTTT. Translated, it gives CSARDWPEAFF. The rearrangement uses TRBV20-1 and TRBJ1-1, with unresolved D. The V end lost 0 bases, the J end lost 6 bases, and 5 bases lay between the germline ends. The CDR3 runs 11 residues. Looked up from germline, CDR1 is DFQATT and CDR2 is SNEGSKA (reference sequence).

This chain joins TRBV27 and TRBJ2-1; D ambiguous. V was pared by 8 bases and J by 6 bases, with 8 bases between. CDR1 is MNHEY, CDR2 SMNVEV, per germline (reference sequence). CDR3 length: 11 amino acids. The CDR3 region has the DNA TGTGCCAGCGGTGGGTTCAATGAGCAGTTCTTC. Its protein is CASGGFNEQFF.

This clone was detected only a few times. The chain joins TRBV7-3 to TRBJ1-2; 8 bases are a match to TRBD1. The CDR3 runs to 17 residues. Germline V CDR1 and CDR2: SGHTA, FQGTGA. V dropped 2 bases and J dropped 6; count of bases not matched to a gene: 14. The CDR3 region has the DNA TGTGCCAGCAGCTTACCGGGAGCAGGGGGCGAGGGGGATGGCTACACCTTC. This sequence encodes CASSLPGAGGEGDGYTF.

The chain combines TRBV27 with TRBJ1-2, with TRBD1 identical over 9 bases. The CDR3 has 15 residues. CDR1 and CDR2 (germline): MNHEY, SMNVEV (reference sequence). The V gene end was trimmed by 5 bases and the J gene end by 5 bases; junction bases not matched to a gene: 9. The CDR3 DNA reads as TGTGCCAGCAGTCCCAGGACAGGGGATGGGTATGGCTACACCTTC. It specifies CASSPRTGDGYGYTF.

The CDR3 sequence is CASSYGLSNSPLHF. CDR3 in DNA: TGTGCCAGCAGTTACGGCTTATCAAATTCACCCCTCCACTTT. The genes are TRBV6-6 and TRBJ1-6; D unresolved. The CDR3 loop spans 14 amino acids. The germline V gene has CDR1 MNHNY and CDR2 SVGAGI (reference sequence). V lost 2 bases and J 7 bases, leaving 9 bases between the germline ends.

This rearrangement joins TRBV28 to TRBJ2-7; D is perhaps TRBD2 (6 bases). This CDR3 has 13 residues. Germline V gives CDR1 MDHEN, CDR2 SYDVKM. The germline V and J ends were trimmed by 10 bases and 3 bases, with 16 bases remaining between them. The CDR3 here is CATEEGLHYEQYF. The DNA of the CDR3 is TGTGCCACCGAGGAGGGGCTCCACTACGAGCAGTACTTC. The whole variable domain, remainder taken from reference TRBV28 and TRBJ2-7, is DVKVTQSSRYLVKRTGEKVFLECVQDMDHENMFWYRQDPGLGLRLIYFSYDVKMKEKGDIPEGYSVSREKKERFSLILESASTNQTSMYLCATEEGLHYEQYFGPGTRLTVT.

The rearrangement joins TRBV11-1 to TRBJ1-2; D possibly corresponds to TRBD1 (6 bases). Germline CDR1 SGHAT, CDR2 FQDESV (reference sequence). This CDR3 is built from 13 residues. Trimming left V 1 base short and J 8 bases short, with 11 bases between. The CDR3 DNA follows: TGTGCCAGCAGCTTAGGACAGGTTGCCGGCTACACCTTC. It is translated as CASSLGQVAGYTF.

V and J are TRBV7-8 and TRBJ1-1, with no clear D. Germline V gives CDR1 SGHVS, CDR2 FQNEAQ. The CDR3 runs 12 residues. The CDR3 DNA follows: TGTGCAGCCCTCGGTTCGGGCCCTGAAGCTTTCTTT. This encodes CAALGSGPEAFF. The full variable domain, with the rest looked up from reference TRBV7-8 and TRBJ1-1, is GAGVSQSPRYKVAKRGQDVALRCDPISGHVSLFWYQQALGQGPEFLTYFQNEAQLDKSGLPSDRFFAERPEGSVSTLKIQRTQQEDSAVYLCAALGSGPEAFFGQGTRLTVV.

The chain employs TRBV5-1 and TRBJ2-7, with unresolved D. The V gene's germline CDR1 is SGHRS and CDR2 YFSETQ. Trimming took 4 bases from V and 7 from J, leaving 9 bases between them. There are 11 residues in the CDR3. The CDR3 is CASSPGWEQYF. The CDR3 DNA is TGCGCCAGCAGCCCTGGGTGGGAGCAGTACTTC. Full variable domain (remainder filled in from reference TRBV5-1 and TRBJ2-7): KAGVTQTPRYLIKTRGQQVTLSCSPISGHRSVSWYQQTPGQGLQFLFEYFSETQRNKGNFPGRFSGRQFSNSRSEMNVSTLELGDSALYLCASSPGWEQYFGPGTRLTVT.

The chain has TRBV28 and TRBJ1-2; no definite D call. The germline V and J ends were trimmed by 6 bases and 6 bases, with 11 bases remaining between them. This CDR3 region has 12 residues. Germline CDR1 MDHEN, CDR2 SYDVKM. CDR3 loop: CASREGGHGYTF. The CDR3 DNA sequence: TGTGCCAGCAGGGAAGGAGGCCATGGCTACACCTTC.

CDR3 coding DNA: TGTGCCAGCAGCCCATGGACAGGGGGCAACACCGGGGAGCTGTTTTTT. Translation gives CASSPWTGGNTGELFF. V and J are TRBV7-2 and TRBJ2-2; 11 positions match TRBD1. Per the germline V gene, CDR1 is SGHTA and CDR2 is FQGNSA. Trimming at V came to 5 bases and at J to 2 bases, leaving 4 bases not matched to a gene. The CDR3 is 16 residues long.

This clone has only one observation. The J gene is TRBJ2-7, the V gene TRBV13; D is perhaps TRBD1 (5 bases). The CDR3 is 14 residues long. Germline lookup yields CDR1 PRHDT and CDR2 FYEKMQ (reference sequence). V lost 2 bases, J lost 2 bases, and 10 bases lay in between. The CDR3 sequence: CASSLSQGAYEQYF. CDR3 coding DNA: TGTGCCAGCAGCTTAAGCCAGGGTGCCTACGAGCAGTACTTC.

V usage is TRBV28 and J usage is TRBJ1-2; TRBD1 aligns across 8 bases. V lost 4 bases, J lost 7 bases, and 2 bases stayed unmatched. This CDR3 comprises 12 residues. Germline values: CDR1 MDHEN, CDR2 SYDVKM. CDR3 sequence (DNA): TGTGCCAGCAGTTCAGGGGGCAGTGGCTACACCTTC. Translated: CASSSGGSGYTF.

The J gene is TRBJ1-5, the V gene TRBV10-3; 10 nucleotides align to TRBD1. V dropped 10 bases and J dropped 5; count of bases not matched to a gene: 8. The CDR3 extends over 14 amino acids. Germline V gene sequence: CDR1 ENHRY, CDR2 SYGVKD. The CDR3 sequence: CATRTGGNDQPQHF. The CDR3 nucleotides are TGTGCCACACGGACAGGGGGTAACGATCAGCCCCAGCATTTT.

This clone was counted between two and nine times. The rearrangement links TRBV5-6 to TRBJ1-6; D unclear. The germline V gene encodes CDR1 SGHDT and CDR2 YYEEEE. This CDR3 is 12 amino acids long. V was clipped by 1 base and J by 10 bases, with 6 bases between them. As DNA, the CDR3 is TGTGCCAGCAGCTTGCCCCGATCACCCCTCCACTTT. It translates to CASSLPRSPLHF.

This chain joins TRBV6-6 and TRBJ2-7; D may be TRBD2 (6 bases). Trimming left V 6 bases short and J 6 bases short, with 18 bases between. Germline loops: CDR1 MNHNY, CDR2 SVGAGI (reference sequence). CDR3 length: 14 residues. The CDR3 loop is CASRPSRESAEQYF. As DNA, the CDR3 is TGTGCCAGCAGACCTTCCCGGGAGTCGGCCGAGCAGTACTTC.

The chain joins TRBV7-9 to TRBJ2-3; 8 nucleotides agree with TRBD1. Trimming took 3 bases from V and 5 from J; bases not matched to a gene: 1. The CDR3 sequence is 13 residues long. The germline CDR1 and CDR2 sequences are SEHNR and FQNEAQ (reference sequence). The CDR3, as DNA: TGTGCCAGCAGCTTGGGACAGGTAGATACGCAGTATTTT. Protein: CASSLGQVDTQYF. The whole variable domain, filled in from reference TRBV7-9 and TRBJ2-3, reads DTGVSQNPRHKITKRGQNVTFRCDPISEHNRLYWYRQTLGQGPEFLTYFQNEAQLEKSRLLSDRFSAERPKGSFSTLEIQRTEQGDSAMYLCASSLGQVDTQYFGPGTRLTVL.

CDR3 DNA: TGTGCCAGCAGTTACTACGAGCAGTACTTC. Translation: CASSYYEQYF. J is TRBJ2-7 and V is TRBV6-5; D not certain. The CDR3 sequence is 10 residues long. The V and J ends lost 1 base and 5 bases respectively, with 0 bases between them. CDR1 and CDR2 (germline): MNHEY, SVGAGI.